What follows are 23 T cell receptor beta chains derived from one specimen sequenced in a study of cytomegalovirus exposure and HLA in healthy donors. The PCR was carried out with 60 Vbeta primers and 13 Jbeta primers. Profiling relied on immunoSEQ multiplex PCR, and the TCRdb table lists in-frame clones only, not all of them. Of about 150,000 clones in the sample, roughly two thirds were seen once. Sequencing input: PBMCs. The source of these receptors is a woman younger than 35 in good health and CMV-seropositive.

This sequence joins TRBV5-8 and TRBJ2-1, with a tentative D call TRBD2 (6 bases). This CDR3 region has 15 residues. The germline V gene has CDR1 SGHTS and CDR2 YDEGEE. V was pared by 0 bases and J by 5 bases, with 12 bases between. CDR3 protein: CASSLGRAGNNEQFF. The CDR3 coding sequence is TGTGCCAGCAGCTTGGGTAGGGCGGGGAACAATGAGCAGTTCTTC.

The chain couples TRBV28 to TRBJ1-2; 7 bases agree with TRBD1. The CDR3 runs 14 residues. V shed 6 bases, J shed 2 bases, and the junction held 6 bases outside the gene matches. Germline V gives CDR1 MDHEN, CDR2 SYDVKM. The CDR3 is CASSKTGLNYGYTF. The CDR3 coding sequence is TGTGCCAGCAGCAAGACAGGGTTGAACTATGGCTACACCTTC.

The chain carries TRBV5-1 and TRBJ2-2, with D maybe TRBD2 (5 bases). Germline V gene data show CDR1 as SGHRS and CDR2 as YFSETQ. The V end lost 1 base, the J end lost 5 bases, and 15 bases lay between the germline ends. The CDR3 is made up of 16 amino acids. The CDR3 here is CASSLRRSPGTGELFF. The CDR3 DNA reads TGCGCCAGCAGCTTGCGGCGAAGCCCGGGGACCGGGGAGCTGTTTTTT.

The V gene is TRBV7-6, the J gene TRBJ2-3; 7 bases agree with TRBD2. Germline V gene sequence: CDR1 SGHVS, CDR2 FNYEAQ. CDR3 length equals 14 residues. V was pared by 6 bases and J by 4 bases, with 7 bases of the junction left unmatched. The CDR3 protein is CASSLGGWPDTQYF. In DNA form, the CDR3 reads TGTGCCAGCAGTCTCGGGGGGTGGCCAGATACGCAGTATTTT.

The V call is TRBV18, the J call TRBJ1-5; D may be TRBD1 (5 bases). There are 16 residues in the CDR3. Germline CDR1 is KGHSH and CDR2 is LQKENI. V was shortened by 2 bases and J by 3 bases, with 14 bases between the two germline ends. As DNA, the CDR3 is TGTGCCAGCTCACCATCTGCTGGAGGGACCAATCAGCCCCAGCATTTT. Translating it yields CASSPSAGGTNQPQHF.

The V and J genes are TRBV4-1 and TRBJ1-5; TRBD1 matches at 9 bases. The V segment lost 5 bases and the J segment 2 bases; nucleotides outside the gene matches: 4. CDR1 MGHRA and CDR2 YSYEKL come from the germline V gene. The CDR3 loop spans 15 amino acids. The CDR3 nucleotides are TGCGCCAGCAGCTTGGGACAGGGAGGCAATCAGCCCCAGCATTTT. Encoded protein: CASSLGQGGNQPQHF.

V is TRBV7-2 and J is TRBJ2-2; 9 nucleotides align to TRBD2. The length of the CDR3 is 16 residues. The germline CDR1 and CDR2 sequences are SGHTA and FQGNSA. Trimming at V came to 3 bases and at J to 6 bases, leaving 8 bases not matched to a gene. CDR3 in amino acids: CASSLYGGGAPGELFF. As DNA, the CDR3 is TGTGCCAGCAGCTTGTATGGCGGGGGGGCCCCCGGGGAGCTGTTTTTT.

The chain employs TRBV7-2 and TRBJ2-7, with TRBD2 identical over 8 bases. V trimming: 1 base; J trimming: 4 bases; junction bases outside the gene matches: 6. The CDR3 sequence is 15 residues long. Germline V gene data show CDR1 as SGHTA and CDR2 as FQGNSA. CDR3 coding DNA: TGTGCCAGCAGCTTAGATCGGGGGGGCCAGTACGAGCAGTACTTC. This encodes CASSLDRGGQYEQYF.

The chain links TRBV18 to TRBJ2-2, with 7 bases identical to TRBD1. V lost 0 bases to trimming and J lost 3 bases; unmatched junction nucleotides: 4. This CDR3 contains 16 residues. Germline V gives CDR1 KGHSH, CDR2 LQKENI. CDR3 loop: CASSPPVRGYTGELFF. The CDR3, as DNA: TGTGCCAGCTCACCACCGGTCAGGGGGTACACCGGGGAGCTGTTTTTT. Full variable domain (outside the CDR3, taken from reference TRBV18 and TRBJ2-2): NAGVMQNPRHLVRRRGQEARLRCSPMKGHSHVYWYRQLPEEGLKFMVYLQKENIIDESGMPKERFSAEFPKEGPSILRIQQVVRGDSAAYFCASSPPVRGYTGELFFGEGSRLTVL.

The V and J genes are TRBV7-2 and TRBJ2-1; perhaps TRBD2 as D (6 bases). V lost 5 bases and J lost 3, with 14 bases in between. There are 15 residues in the CDR3. From germline, CDR1 is SGHTA and CDR2 FQGNSA. This CDR3 is CASSERRDFYNEQFF. CDR3 sequence (DNA): TGTGCCAGCAGCGAACGCCGGGACTTCTACAATGAGCAGTTCTTC.

This chain links TRBV5-5 with TRBJ1-2, with 8 bases aligning to TRBD1. The CDR3 consists of 19 residues. The germline CDR1 and CDR2 sequences are SGHKS and YYEKEE (reference sequence). Trimming took 1 base from V and 3 from J; bases not matched to a gene: 17. This CDR3 is CASSLKYLGRGQPDYGYTF. The CDR3 coding sequence is TGTGCCAGCAGCTTGAAGTATTTAGGCAGGGGGCAGCCCGACTATGGCTACACCTTC.

The chain uses TRBV4-3 and TRBJ2-5, with a possible D match to TRBD2 (5 bases). This CDR3 comprises 15 residues. The V end lost 4 bases, the J end lost 3 bases, and 15 bases lay between the germline ends. CDR1 is LGHNA and CDR2 is YSLEER in the germline V gene. CDR3 loop: CASSPGMTGKETQYF. The CDR3 nucleotides read TGCGCCAGCAGCCCGGGGATGACGGGGAAAGAGACCCAGTACTTC.

The rearrangement joins TRBV2 to TRBJ2-1; D possibly corresponds to TRBD2 (7 bases). V lost 2 bases and J lost 7, with 15 bases in between. CDR3 size: 15 residues. Germline assignment: CDR1 SNHLY and CDR2 FYNNEI. CDR3 in DNA: TGTGCCAGCAGTGAAAAGGCGGGGGCAAAGAATGAGCAGTTCTTC. Its translation is CASSEKAGAKNEQFF.

The chain uses TRBV10-2 and TRBJ2-7, with D perhaps TRBD1 (8 bases). V lost 4 bases and J lost 11, with 12 bases in between. The CDR3 has 11 amino acids. The germline CDR1 and CDR2 sequences are WSHSY and SAAADI. The CDR3 DNA is TGCGCCAGCAGTGGAACAGGGGGGGAGTACTTC. Its protein is CASSGTGGEYF.

The V gene is TRBV4-2, the J gene TRBJ2-7, with 10 bases aligning to TRBD2. This CDR3 spans 17 amino acids. V dropped 0 bases and J dropped 3; count of bases not matched to a gene: 8. In germline, CDR1 is LGHNA, CDR2 YNFKEQ. CDR3 loop: CASSQEVRTSGRYEQYF. CDR3 sequence (DNA): TGTGCCAGCAGCCAAGAGGTGAGGACTAGCGGACGCTACGAGCAGTACTTC.

This chain links TRBV14 with TRBJ2-3, with 14 bases matching TRBD2. The CDR3 covers 17 residues. CDR1 SGHDN and CDR2 FVKESK come from the germline V gene. With 4 bases clipped from V and 2 bases from J, the junction kept 5 bases outside the gene matches. The chain's CDR3 is CASSLRLAGGITDTQYF. The CDR3 region has the DNA TGTGCCAGCAGCCTGAGACTAGCGGGGGGGATCACAGATACGCAGTATTTT.

The chain is built from TRBV30 and TRBJ1-4; 8 nucleotides align to TRBD1. Looked up from germline, CDR1 is GTSNPN and CDR2 is SVGIG (reference sequence). The length of the CDR3 is 14 residues. The V and J ends lost 5 bases and 0 bases, in that order; junction bases with no gene match: 2. CDR3 region: CAWGQGATNEKLFF. CDR3 DNA sequence: TGTGCCTGGGGACAGGGAGCAACTAATGAAAAACTGTTTTTT.

V gene TRBV4-1 combines with J gene TRBJ2-2; a possible D gene is TRBD2 (5 bases). The germline V and J ends were trimmed by 3 bases and 5 bases, with 28 bases remaining between them. Germline V CDR1 and CDR2: MGHRA, YSYEKL. CDR3 size: 20 residues. CDR3 DNA: TGCGCCAGCAGCCAGACGACAAGTTTTTGGCGGTGGGAGCCAACCGGGGAGCTGTTTTTT. Translated: CASSQTTSFWRWEPTGELFF.

This CDR3 is CASSPDRYNQPQHF. CDR3 DNA: TGTGCCAGCAGTCCAGACAGGTACAATCAGCCCCAGCATTTT. The gene calls are TRBV28 and TRBJ1-5; a possible D gene is TRBD1 (6 bases). The CDR3 spans 14 residues. V was clipped by 5 bases and J by 3 bases, with 11 bases between them. Germline values: CDR1 MDHEN, CDR2 SYDVKM.

In its sample, this clone was seen a few times. This chain joins TRBV7-6 and TRBJ2-2; maybe TRBD1 (5 bases). CDR3 length: 16 amino acids. From germline, CDR1 is SGHVS and CDR2 FNYEAQ. V was cut by 4 bases and J by 1 base, with 13 bases left in between. The CDR3 is CASSSYGTGNTGELFF. CDR3 bases: TGTGCCAGCAGCTCTTATGGTACAGGGAACACCGGGGAGCTGTTTTTT.

The gene calls are TRBV2 and TRBJ1-6; no firm D call. The CDR3 runs to 14 residues. Germline lookup yields CDR1 SNHLY and CDR2 FYNNEI. V was cut by 6 bases and J by 7 bases, with 13 bases left in between. CDR3 nucleotides: TGTGCCAGCAGCGCCGCCCCCCGGAATTCACCCCTCCACTTT. It specifies CASSAAPRNSPLHF. The variable domain in full, completed from reference TRBV2 and TRBJ1-6, reads EPEVTQTPSHQVTQMGQEVILRCVPISNHLYFYWYRQILGQKVEFLVSFYNNEISEKSEIFDDQFSVERPDGSNFTLKIRSTKLEDSAMYFCASSAAPRNSPLHFGNGTRLTVT.

This clone was detected only a few times. V usage is TRBV2 and J usage is TRBJ2-2; D perhaps matches TRBD2 (6 bases). V lost 7 bases to trimming and J lost 6 bases, with 18 bases between them. CDR3 size: 15 residues. The V gene's germline CDR1 is SNHLY and CDR2 FYNNEI. This CDR3 reads CASIRERVGSGELFF. The DNA for the CDR3 is TGTGCCAGCATTCGAGAGCGGGTGGGGTCCGGGGAGCTGTTTTTT. The whole variable domain, remainder taken from reference TRBV2 and TRBJ2-2, is EPEVTQTPSHQVTQMGQEVILRCVPISNHLYFYWYRQILGQKVEFLVSFYNNEISEKSEIFDDQFSVERPDGSNFTLKIRSTKLEDSAMYFCASIRERVGSGELFFGEGSRLTVL.

The chain has TRBV10-3 and TRBJ1-6, with 12 bases aligning to TRBD1. Trimming at V came to 6 bases and at J to 5 bases, leaving 2 bases not matched to a gene. Germline assignment: CDR1 ENHRY and CDR2 SYGVKD. The CDR3 has 15 amino acids. The CDR3 loop is CAIRGQGADNSPLHF. The DNA of the CDR3 is TGTGCCATCAGGGGACAGGGGGCCGATAATTCACCCCTCCACTTT.